This record concerns one TCR beta chain sequence. There is no known antigen for this receptor. No base quality information exists; no much larger clone differs at one position. The sample comes from a study of cytomegalovirus exposure and HLA in healthy donors (dated by TCRdb to about 2017). Background on the whole study: In an earlier analysis of 550 to 750 of the donors, 276 Gb of sequence data and approximately 120 million unique TCR beta sequences from about 190 million T cells were reported. An early release that covered about 640 HLA-typed donors contained about 300 gigabases of sequencing data and 65 million to 100 million unique TCR sequences. HLA typing included class I and class II loci at four-digit resolution. Genome-wide SNP genotypes for about 55% of the 666 donors were used in a later genetic analysis, which treated that subset as a discovery cohort. The later analysis used no new phenotypic data to find candidate immune exposures, relying instead on TCR beta sequences and their occurrence across donors. Among some 400 genotyped donors of the cohort, an average of around 250,000 unique TCR beta nucleotide sequences was sequenced per donor, of which roughly 17% were non-productive. The study used immunosequencing to profile the T cell repertoires of under 700 subjects and linked those repertoires to cytomegalovirus serostatus. In an earlier analysis of a few hundred of the donors, high-throughput TCR beta sequencing was used to judge whether each TCR beta V gene segment behaved as functional or pseudogenic. All discovery cohort repertoires had been generated on a single sequencing platform. Alongside the repertoire data, information on donor age, sex, ethnicity and CMV serostatus was compiled. Because of strong linkage in the cohort, 4 to 6 DR-DQ haplotypes were treated as single units for association and clustering. The number of typed donors differed by locus: about 620-630 for A, B, C, DRB1 and DQB1; 500 to 550 for DQA1; around 610 for DPA1; and about 450 for DPB1. Along with the approximately 700-subject first cohort, a separate validation cohort of over a hundred different subjects was used. The study aimed to test whether signatures of past pathogen exposure could be identified by cataloging public T cell receptors. To predict cytomegalovirus infection status, the study combined high-throughput TCR immunosequencing, statistical association of individual TCRs with disease status, and machine learning. A later analysis re-analyzed previously published TCR beta repertoires from 500 to 700 donors and added high-resolution HLA genotyping to study TCR occurrence patterns. Among the approximately 430 genotyped donors, approximately 76% belonged to the genetic ancestry cluster associated with self-reported Caucasian donors.

The receptor library was made with the immunoSEQ multiplex PCR assay. For the multiplex PCR, a mixture combining 60 forward primers for TCR Vbeta segments and 13 reverse primers for TCR Jbeta segments was used. The CDR3 region of rearranged TCR beta genes was amplified from genomic DNA with a multiplex PCR assay. The amplified TCR beta libraries were sequenced on the Illumina HiSeq System as 87-base-pair reads. Regarding the original processing steps: Across the 670 or so repertoires, a later analysis counted tens of millions of unique TCR beta chains, 9 million to 14 million of which were shared by at least two donors. To remove PCR and sequencing errors, raw reads were error-corrected and collapsed into unique sequences using a nearest-neighbor algorithm that merged closely related sequences. V, D and J gene segments were assigned by aligning CDR3 sequences to IMGT reference sequences. Each retained sequence needed at least a six-nucleotide match to both a V gene segment and a J gene segment. A rearrangement was called productive if the CDR3 had no stop codons and remained in frame with V and J, and every other rearrangement was called non-productive. Following IMGT convention, CDR3 was defined as the stretch from the second conserved V-encoded cysteine to the conserved J-encoded phenylalanine. Sequences without an unambiguous match to a single V gene segment were excluded from the earlier analysis of about 600 of the donors. An earlier analysis of over 450 of the donors classified V segments as functional when productive rearrangements were above 56.7% and as segregating when the standard deviation between donors was above 5%. A statistical classification framework was developed to diagnose cytomegalovirus status using the catalog of TCR beta chain sequences. In a later analysis, V and J genes were assigned by comparing TCR nucleotide sequences against IMGT/GENE-DB human TR gene sequences. Using the TCRdist pipeline, a later analysis assigned CDR3 sequences along with most-parsimonious VDJ recombination scenarios. In a later analysis, each TCR beta chain was defined by its CDR3 amino acid sequence together with its V-gene family, and reads lacking a unique V-gene family were excluded. In a later analysis, 500 to 700 highly shared, low-generation-probability nucleotide sequences were removed to address suspected cross-contamination and a sequencing artifact. In a later analysis, a clonal expansion index was calculated for each public chain from normalized within-repertoire ranks of inferred template counts. Generation probabilities in a later analysis came from a VDJ recombination model fitted to out-of-frame rearrangements, and those results were checked against IGoR. In a later analysis, hypergeometric tests were used to score TCR-TCR, TCR-HLA and TCR-CMV co-occurrence, with a repertoire-size bias correction applied to TCR pairs. False discovery rates were estimated in a later analysis by permuting HLA or CMV assignments 20 times. In a later analysis, co-occurring TCRs were grouped with DBSCAN, and TCRdist sequence similarity was added when clustering was performed within HLA-allele-positive subsets. Co-occurrence clustering excluded repertoires with fewer than 30,000 or more than 120,000 public chains, plus five with anomalous nucleotide sharing. TCRdb holds this immuneACCESS table with in-frame rearrangements only. Some clones are missing; in checked studies, unresolved V genes explain under half, and the rest has no known cause. The V and J calls and clone size were taken over from that table, and D and trimming were inferred from the DNA. The sample contains 300,000 or so clones, 84% of them found a single time. Approximately 2% of the sample is held by the ten biggest clonotypes.

The cohort was made up of 500 to 850 healthy bone marrow donors. Cohort members were all nominally healthy when sampled, although unrecorded immune exposures were likely present. The donor was CMV seropositive and belonged to the group of about 290 seropositive cohort members. A peripheral blood sample was provided by each donor, and peripheral blood mononuclear cells were used for TCR beta sequencing. The Qiagen DNeasy Blood Extraction Kit was used to extract genomic DNA from the blood cell samples. What the authors observed across the whole study: Because some donors lacked HLA typing at each locus, the association tests relied only on the typed subset. The earlier analysis of a few hundred of the donors excluded some 16 rarely observed V segments, including chromosome 9 orphons, because counts were too low. CMV serostatus was the only immune exposure information available for the cohort. Some IMGT-functional V segments, including TRBV6-2 and TRBV6-3, could not be told apart with the 87-base-pair reads, so those segments were excluded. Linkage disequilibrium might explain the correlated functional status among segregating V segments, but an unknown experimental factor could not be excluded. Sequencing depth was assumed to be roughly uniform across donors in the presence/absence analyses, though that assumption may not hold. In a later analysis, most CMV-associated TCR beta chains were found to appear HLA-restricted, with HLA associations seemingly driven largely by CMV exposure. The authors suggested that the approach could potentially be generalized to other disease states and immunological phenotypes. This cohort had only TCR beta chains sequenced, and the lack of alpha or paired-chain data limited which features could be detected. A further reported finding was that TCR beta sequences accurately predicted the HLA-A and HLA-B alleles for most subjects in the first cohort. In a later analysis, the rate of TCR association differed among HLA loci, with DRB1 alleles having the most associated TCRs and HLA-C alleles having the fewest. A few of the identified cytomegalovirus-associated TCR beta chains were confirmed in vitro to be specific for cytomegalovirus antigens. Strong co-occurrence of HLA alleles, especially DR and DQ, made assigning TCR associations to individual alleles difficult. In an earlier analysis of several hundred of the donors, most TCR beta V segments were observed in productive rearrangements about 87% or about 30% of the time, broadly matching IMGT annotations. A later analysis reported that several top co-occurrence clusters appeared linked to parvovirus B19, influenza, CMV and Epstein-Barr virus. The classifier was reported to diagnose cytomegalovirus status with high specificity and sensitivity in both the original and validation cohorts. In a later analysis, 15,000 to 20,000 TCR beta sequences were associated with specific HLA alleles at a false discovery rate of 0.05. In the study, around 150 TCR beta chains were listed as associated with cytomegalovirus. A cluster of highly shared sequence variants was judged likely to be a technical artifact of the sequencing pipeline. A later genetic analysis reported fewer N-insertions in productive TCRs among donors in an Asian-associated ancestry cluster than the roughly 620-donor mean. In a later genetic analysis, a missense DCLRE1C variant was associated with V-gene and J-gene trimming of TCR beta chains, and the association was replicated in an independent cohort. While some public TCRs were present in many individuals, most TCR sequences turned up only very rarely across donors. In a later analysis, HLA-associated TCR beta chains were found to be more clonally expanded and to have lower generation probabilities than equally common non-associated chains.

The germline V gene specifies MNHNS as CDR1 and SASEGT as CDR2. The CDR3 starts with the cysteine, ends with the phenylalanine, and has 12 residues. Here the CDR3 DNA is all that survives: 36 bases in frame from base 1. Cut back by 8 bases and 3 bases, the V and J ends lie 10 bases apart. Material for sequencing was PBMCs. The V and J segments used are TRBV6-1 and TRBJ1-2, and TRBD1 may be the D gene, going by 6 matching bases. The sequence was collected from a woman between 40 and 55 years old in good health and CMV-seropositive. The CDR3 region reads CASEDSYYGYTF. The DNA sequence is given as TGTGCCAGCGAGGACAGCTACTATGGCTACACCTTC.